This T cell receptor beta chain was captured by sequencing in a study of T cells in Graves' hyperthyroidism and ophthalmopathy. Notes on this clonotype: Its target is not known.

Looked up from germline, CDR1 is SQVTM and CDR2 is ANQGSEA. The CDR3 totals 12 residues. Regarding the study as a whole: Ophthalmopathy prediction by the model preceded onset by a median approximately six months.

TCR beta CDR3 sequences were amplified from RNA transcripts. When the TCR CDR3 underwent first-round RT-PCR, the HTBI primer set was used. Each CDR3 protein is one row after TCRdb ran MiXCR on the multiplex PCR reads. Altogether about 640,000 distinct CDR3 sequences are present, roughly 15% being singletons, with the ten largest covering around an eighth. This TCR came from a woman aged 45-59 years with Graves' ophthalmopathy. Sample: blood. The chain employs TRBV29-1 and TRBJ2-7; TRBD2 agrees at 8 bases. The CDR3 loop reads CNGGGSRYEQYF. In DNA, the CDR3 is TGCAACGGGGGGGGTTCTAGGTACGAGCAGTACTTC.